This TCR beta chain was documented in a study of blood T cell repertoires in COVID-19 (dated by TCRdb to the early 2020s). With regard to the full study: Collaborator samples came from the United States, Italy and Spain and covered acute and convalescent phases of COVID-19. The prospective study material was composed of cDNA or gDNA derived from T cells, B-cell-depleted T cells, or PBMCs. The repertoires were released in a freely available public database intended as a resource for research on the immune response to SARS-CoV-2. Where available, HLA class I and class II types were taken from metadata supplied by the sample provider and were not determined by assay-based typing. Subjects who had been exposed to COVID-19, were actively infected with it, or had recovered from it provided the deeply sampled blood TCRbeta repertoires that made up the dataset. The sample metadata nearly always contained a de-identified subject ID, COVID-19 status, age in years and sex. Samples were obtained from the ongoing ImmuneRACE study (first 160 participants) and from about 1,300 subjects provided by 6 global collaborators. Here is what the overall study found, with its caveats: Clinical and demographic metadata were provided uncurated, with the amount varying by source and participant.

This clone was found a few times. No cognate antigen has been identified for it. The sample holds no much larger clone one base away, and base qualities are not on file. Germline trimming: 4 bases from V, 7 bases from J; junction bases outside gene matches: 10. Reading from cysteine to phenylalanine, the CDR3 counts 16 amino acids. Only CDR3 DNA is held: 48 bases, read in frame from base 1. The germline V gene (reference sequence) supplies CDR1 SEHNR and CDR2 FQNEAQ. The collaborating institutions used their own protocols to collect whole blood in K2EDTA tubes. For TCRbeta analysis, collaborators shipped samples as frozen whole blood, isolated PBMCs, or DNA extracted from either of those sample types. TCRbeta CDR3 regions were amplified from genomic DNA using the immunoSEQ Assay, a bias-controlled multiplex PCR. The paper's data handling went like this. The number of nucleated cells in each sample was estimated by amplification of reference gene primers within the assay. To quantify the absolute abundance of each unique TCRbeta CDR3 rearrangement, sequence reads were collapsed and filtered. For each sample, productive Simpson clonality was calculated as the square root of Simpson's diversity index across productive rearrangements. As stored in TCRdb, this immuneACCESS dataset retains in-frame rearrangements with V and J assigned. A fraction of the clones does not appear; measured against another copy, unresolved V genes explain less than half of the discrepancy, and the remainder lacks a known reason. V and J calls and clone size come straight from that table; D and trimming were deduced from the DNA. The sample records over 85,000 clones, approximately 87% of which are singletons. 7% to 8% of the sample is held by the ten biggest clonotypes.

This sequence was found in a human donor with acute or convalescent COVID-19. The donor label of this sample is uncertain. Input material: peripheral blood. The V and J segments used are TRBV7-9 and TRBJ1-2, and TRBD1 aligns with 12 junction nucleotides. The CDR3 reads as follows: CASSSPLGQGAGGYTF. The bases read TGTGCCAGCAGCTCCCCCTTGGGACAGGGGGCCGGTGGCTACACCTTC.